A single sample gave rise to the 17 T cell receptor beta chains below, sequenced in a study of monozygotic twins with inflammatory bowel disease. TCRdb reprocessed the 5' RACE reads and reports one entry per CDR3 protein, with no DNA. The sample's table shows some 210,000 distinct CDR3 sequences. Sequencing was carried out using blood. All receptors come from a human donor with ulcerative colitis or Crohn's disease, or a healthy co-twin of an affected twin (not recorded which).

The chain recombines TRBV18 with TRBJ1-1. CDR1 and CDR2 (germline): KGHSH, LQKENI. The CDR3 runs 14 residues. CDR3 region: CASSPLTENTEAYF.

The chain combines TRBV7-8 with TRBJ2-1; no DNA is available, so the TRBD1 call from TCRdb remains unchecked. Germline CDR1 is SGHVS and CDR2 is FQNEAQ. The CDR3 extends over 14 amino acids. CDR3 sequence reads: CASSPGQGRTEQFF. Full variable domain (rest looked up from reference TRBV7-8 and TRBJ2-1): GAGVSQSPRYKVAKRGQDVALRCDPISGHVSLFWYQQALGQGPEFLTYFQNEAQLDKSGLPSDRFFAERPEGSVSTLKIQRTQQEDSAVYLCASSPGQGRTEQFFGPGTRLTVL.

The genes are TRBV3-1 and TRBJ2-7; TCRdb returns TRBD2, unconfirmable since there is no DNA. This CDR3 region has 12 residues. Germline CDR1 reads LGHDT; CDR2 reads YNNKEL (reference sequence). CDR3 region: CASSQIGGEQYF.

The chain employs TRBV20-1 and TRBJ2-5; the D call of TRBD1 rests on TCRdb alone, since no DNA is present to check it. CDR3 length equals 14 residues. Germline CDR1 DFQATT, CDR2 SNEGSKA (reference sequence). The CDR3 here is CSAPPGAAKETQYF.

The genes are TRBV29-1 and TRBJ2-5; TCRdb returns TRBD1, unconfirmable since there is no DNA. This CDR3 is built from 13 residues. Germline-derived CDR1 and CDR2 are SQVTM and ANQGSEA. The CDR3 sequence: CSVGVPPGETQYF. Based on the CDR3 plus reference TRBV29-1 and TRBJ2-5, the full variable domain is SAVISQKPSRDICQRGTSLTIQCQVDSQVTMMFWYRQQPGQSLTLIATANQGSEATYESGFVIDKFPISRPNLTFSTLTVSNMSPEDSSIYLCSVGVPPGETQYFGPGTRLLVL.

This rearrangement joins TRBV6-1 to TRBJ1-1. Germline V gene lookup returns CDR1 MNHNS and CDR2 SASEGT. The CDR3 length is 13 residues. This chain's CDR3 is CASSERLGTEAFF.

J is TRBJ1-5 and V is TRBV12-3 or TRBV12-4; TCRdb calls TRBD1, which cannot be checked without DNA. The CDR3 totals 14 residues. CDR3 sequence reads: CASSLGQGRQPQHF.

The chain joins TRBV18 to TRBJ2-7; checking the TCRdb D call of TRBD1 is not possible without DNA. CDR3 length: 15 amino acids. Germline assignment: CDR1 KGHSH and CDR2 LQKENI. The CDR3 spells CASSPKQGIKNEQYF.

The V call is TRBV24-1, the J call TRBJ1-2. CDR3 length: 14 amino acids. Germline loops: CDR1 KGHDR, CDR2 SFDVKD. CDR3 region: CATSEADAYYGYTF.

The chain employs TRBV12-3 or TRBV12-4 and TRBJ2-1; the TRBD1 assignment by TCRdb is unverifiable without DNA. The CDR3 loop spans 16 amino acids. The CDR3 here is CASRITGLAAYNEQFF.

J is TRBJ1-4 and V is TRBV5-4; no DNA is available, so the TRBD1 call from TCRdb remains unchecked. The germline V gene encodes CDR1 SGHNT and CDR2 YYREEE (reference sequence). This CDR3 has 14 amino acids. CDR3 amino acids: CASSLENRAGKLFF.

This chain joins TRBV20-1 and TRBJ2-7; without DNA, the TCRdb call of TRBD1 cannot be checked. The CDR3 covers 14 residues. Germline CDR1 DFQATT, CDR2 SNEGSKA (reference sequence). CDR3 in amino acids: CSAATGTEPYEQYF.

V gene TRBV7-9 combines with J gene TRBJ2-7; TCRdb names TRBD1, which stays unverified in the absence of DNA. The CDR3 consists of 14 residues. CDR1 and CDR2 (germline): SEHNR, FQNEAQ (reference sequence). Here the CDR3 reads CASSQLLGQGKQYF.

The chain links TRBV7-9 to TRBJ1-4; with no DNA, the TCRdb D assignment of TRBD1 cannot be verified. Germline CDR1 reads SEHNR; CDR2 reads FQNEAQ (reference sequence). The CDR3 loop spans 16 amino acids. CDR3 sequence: CASSHTDRPTNEKLFF. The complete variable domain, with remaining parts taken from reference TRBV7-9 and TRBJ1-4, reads DTGVSQNPRHKITKRGQNVTFRCDPISEHNRLYWYRQTLGQGPEFLTYFQNEAQLEKSRLLSDRFSAERPKGSFSTLEIQRTEQGDSAMYLCASSHTDRPTNEKLFFGSGTQLSVL.

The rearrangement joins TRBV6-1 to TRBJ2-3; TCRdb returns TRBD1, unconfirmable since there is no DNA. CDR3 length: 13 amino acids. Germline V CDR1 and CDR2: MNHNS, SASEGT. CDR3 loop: CASSRDPTDTQYF.

The CDR3 here is CASSAPGTNYEQYF. V gene TRBV7-9 combines with J gene TRBJ2-7; the TRBD2 assignment by TCRdb is unverifiable without DNA. The CDR3 covers 14 residues. Per germline, CDR1 SEHNR and CDR2 FQNEAQ (reference sequence).

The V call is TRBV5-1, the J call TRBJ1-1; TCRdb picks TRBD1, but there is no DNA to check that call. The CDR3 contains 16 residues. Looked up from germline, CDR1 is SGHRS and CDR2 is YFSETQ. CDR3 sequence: CASSLGGQSLNTEAFF.